This T cell receptor (beta chain) was found in a study of T cell responses to AZD1222 COVID-19 vaccine. Overall study findings and caveats: The study found Spike-specific TCR breadth and depth rose after two AZD1222 doses.

About this clone itself: The antigen is undetermined.

TCRdb's copy holds only in-frame clones and misses some; the assay was immunoSEQ multiplex PCR. The sample lists some 150,000 clones, approximately 90% occurring once. The CDR3 has 16 amino acids. V dropped 5 bases and J dropped 2; count of bases not matched to a gene: 10. Germline V gene data show CDR1 as MDHEN and CDR2 as SYDVKM. Here the sequenced sample was peripheral blood, taken on day 0 of AZD1222 vaccination. The rearrangement joins TRBV28 to TRBJ2-7; the match to TRBD1 covers 9 bases. The clonotype comes from an adult in good health. This CDR3 reads CASSPHQGQGTYEQYF. CDR3 coding DNA: TGTGCCAGCAGTCCTCACCAAGGACAGGGGACCTACGAGCAGTACTTC. Combining the CDR3 with reference TRBV28 and TRBJ2-7 gives the whole variable domain DVKVTQSSRYLVKRTGEKVFLECVQDMDHENMFWYRQDPGLGLRLIYFSYDVKMKEKGDIPEGYSVSREKKERFSLILESASTNQTSMYLCASSPHQGQGTYEQYFGPGTRLTVT.